One sample yielded the 32 T cell receptor beta chains listed below, sequenced in a study of Graves' ophthalmopathy and Graves' hyperthyroidism. Using RNA transcripts, the TCR beta CDR3 regions were amplified. An initial RT-PCR round employing HTBI primers preceded a second-round multiplex PCR. One entry per CDR3 protein, called by TCRdb with MiXCR from the multiplex PCR reads. This sample carries some 750,000 distinct CDR3 sequences, roughly 41% of them seen once, and the ten largest clones take about 40%. Sequenced sample: peripheral blood. These receptors were collected from an adult man with Graves' ophthalmopathy.

Many counts were recorded for this clonotype. J is TRBJ2-7 and V is TRBV25-1, with D perhaps matching TRBD1 (6 bases). The CDR3 runs to 14 residues. Germline values: CDR1 MGHDK, CDR2 SYGVNS. The V end was cut by 3 bases, the J end by 5 bases, with 14 bases between. The CDR3 bases are TGTGCCAGCAGTGACCAGACAGGTCTCGACGAGCAGTACTTC. This translates into CASSDQTGLDEQYF.

The CDR3 region is CASRSGPGSSPLHF. The CDR3 DNA sequence: TGTGCCAGCAGATCGGGACCGGGGAGTTCACCCCTCCACTTT. The chain joins TRBV10-3 to TRBJ1-6, with D possibly matching TRBD1 (5 bases). Trimming took 10 bases from V and 9 from J, leaving 19 bases between them. CDR3 length: 14 residues. Germline CDR1 reads ENHRY; CDR2 reads SYGVKD.

This clonotype was observed at least ten times. The chain links TRBV7-6 to TRBJ1-6; no clear D gene. The CDR3 sequence is 14 residues long. Trimming took 2 bases from V and 5 from J, leaving 7 bases between them. The germline gives CDR1 SGHVS, CDR2 FNYEAQ. The CDR3 is CASSLRLDNSPLHF. CDR3 in DNA: TGTGCCAGCAGCTTACGTTTGGATAATTCACCCCTCCACTTT.

This clonotype was observed at least ten times. This chain connects TRBV9 to TRBJ2-7; D gene ambiguous. The CDR3 consists of 13 residues. Germline V lookup: CDR1 SGDLS, CDR2 YYNGEE. With 2 bases removed from V and 3 bases from J, the gap between germline ends came to 9 bases. This CDR3 is CASSVAVDYEQYF. The CDR3 DNA sequence: TGTGCCAGCAGCGTCGCGGTGGACTACGAGCAGTACTTC. The whole variable domain, filled in from reference TRBV9 and TRBJ2-7, reads DSGVTQTPKHLITATGQRVTLRCSPRSGDLSVYWYQQSLDQGLQFLIQYYNGEERAKGNILERFSAQQFPDLHSELNLSSLELGDSALYFCASSVAVDYEQYFGPGTRLTVT.

This clonotype showed up many times. The J gene is TRBJ1-2, the V gene TRBV7-2; D gene uncertain. V lost 1 base and J lost 0, with 12 bases in between. The CDR3 runs to 16 residues. CDR1 and CDR2 from the germline V gene are SGHTA and FQGNSA. The CDR3 loop is CASSLEPGKPNYGYTF. In DNA, the CDR3 is TGTGCCAGCAGCTTAGAACCCGGCAAACCTAACTATGGCTACACCTTC.

This clonotype was picked up a small number of times. An end of the junction differs from the germline gene, which may be a read error. The chain recombines TRBV6-2 or TRBV6-3 with TRBJ1-2; the D is unclear. The CDR3 totals 14 residues. Germline lookup yields CDR1 MNHEY and CDR2 SVGEGT. CDR3 loop: CASTYPGPYGGYTF. The CDR3 DNA reads as TGTGCCAGCACTTACCCAGGTCCCTATGGAGGCTACACCTTC.

This clonotype was counted only a few times. The rearrangement joins TRBV2 to TRBJ2-7; the D gene is possibly TRBD1 (6 bases). V gave up 8 bases and J gave up 3 bases, with 11 bases separating them. This CDR3 has 12 amino acids. Germline CDR1 reads SNHLY; CDR2 reads FYNNEI. Here the CDR3 reads CASVDRHYEQYF. In nucleotides, the CDR3 is TGTGCCAGCGTCGACAGGCACTACGAGCAGTACTTC. Full variable domain (rest looked up from reference TRBV2 and TRBJ2-7): EPEVTQTPSHQVTQMGQEVILRCVPISNHLYFYWYRQILGQKVEFLVSFYNNEISEKSEIFDDQFSVERPDGSNFTLKIRSTKLEDSAMYFCASVDRHYEQYFGPGTRLTVT.

J is TRBJ2-2 and V is TRBV25-1, with D maybe TRBD2 (5 bases). Germline CDR1 MGHDK, CDR2 SYGVNS. This CDR3 has 15 residues. V lost 7 bases, J lost 1 base, and 13 bases lay in between. The CDR3 here is CASTTTGVNTGELFF. CDR3 in DNA: TGTGCCAGCACCACAACCGGGGTGAACACCGGGGAGCTGTTTTTT.

V usage is TRBV14 and J usage is TRBJ2-7; 9 bases line up with TRBD1. This CDR3 region has 15 residues. Germline V CDR1 and CDR2: SGHDN, FVKESK. The V gene end was trimmed by 2 bases and the J gene end by 2 bases; junction bases not matched to a gene: 4. The CDR3 DNA is TGTGCCAGCAGCCAACCCGGGACAGGGCCCTACGAGCAGTACTTC. It translates to CASSQPGTGPYEQYF. Looking up the rest from reference TRBV14 and TRBJ2-7 gives the full variable domain: EAGVTQFPSHSVIEKGQTVTLRCDPISGHDNLYWYRRVMGKEIKFLLHFVKESKQDESGMPNNRFLAERTGGTYSTLKVQPAELEDSGVYFCASSQPGTGPYEQYFGPGTRLTVT.

Notes on this clonotype: The junction shows a germline mismatch at one end, possibly a read error. The V and J genes are TRBV7-2 and TRBJ2-7, with D tentatively TRBD1 (6 bases). The germline CDR1 and CDR2 sequences are SGHTA and FQGNSA. The CDR3 totals 14 residues. Here the CDR3 DNA reads TGTGCCAACAGCCCACCCGACACAGGGCCCGAGCAGTACTTC. The encoded protein is CANSPPDTGPEQYF.

V usage is TRBV19 and J usage is TRBJ2-7, with D unresolved. Trimming shortened V by 3 bases and J by 4 bases, and 7 bases separated the two germline ends. The CDR3 contains 12 residues. Looked up from germline, CDR1 is LNHDA and CDR2 is SQIVND (reference sequence). In DNA, the CDR3 is TGTGCCAGTAGTATCGCCGAGTACGAGCAGTACTTC. Translating gives CASSIAEYEQYF.

The rearrangement uses TRBV2 and TRBJ1-3; 7 bases are a match to TRBD1. Germline V gives CDR1 SNHLY, CDR2 FYNNEI. CDR3 size: 15 residues. Trimming at V came to 6 bases and at J to 0 bases, leaving 5 bases not matched to a gene. This CDR3 is CASRWTGSSGNTIYF. The DNA for the CDR3 is TGTGCCAGCAGGTGGACAGGCTCCTCTGGAAACACCATATATTTT.

Many counts were recorded for this clonotype. V and J are TRBV19 and TRBJ1-5, with unresolved D. The V gene lost 5 bases and the J gene lost 0 bases, with 8 bases spanning the gap. From germline, CDR1 is LNHDA and CDR2 SQIVND (reference sequence). The CDR3 has 14 residues. The CDR3 coding sequence is TGTGCCAGTAGTTGGATTTATAGCAATCAGCCCCAGCATTTT. It yields the protein CASSWIYSNQPQHF.

This clonotype came up a few times. J is TRBJ2-7 and V is TRBV20-1, with 14 bases that match TRBD2. CDR3 size: 15 residues. The germline CDR1 and CDR2 sequences are DFQATT and SNEGSKA (reference sequence). Trimming at V came to 5 bases and at J to 4 bases, leaving 7 bases not matched to a gene. The CDR3: CSASRLAGGPYEQYF. The CDR3, as DNA: TGCAGTGCTTCCAGACTAGCGGGAGGGCCATACGAGCAGTACTTC.

In this sample, this clonotype turned up many times. V gene TRBV29-1 combines with J gene TRBJ1-2; 10 positions match TRBD1. The CDR3 is 12 residues long. Trimming cost V 5 bases and J 10 bases; bases outside gene matches: 7. Germline CDR1 reads SQVTM; CDR2 reads ANQGSEA. The CDR3 loop is CSVPGTGAVYTF. The CDR3 region has the DNA TGCAGCGTTCCCGGGACAGGGGCGGTCTACACCTTC.

Concerning this clonotype itself: One end of the junction varies from germline; a read error may be responsible. V is TRBV10-3 and J is TRBJ2-7; 7 bases are a match to TRBD1. Germline loops: CDR1 ENHRY, CDR2 SYGVKD. The CDR3 has 14 amino acids. This CDR3 is CASSSQTGFYEQYF. The CDR3 DNA reads as TGTGCCAGCAGTTCCCAGACAGGGTTCTACGAGCAGTACTTC.

V usage is TRBV11-2 and J usage is TRBJ2-3, with D possibly TRBD2 on 6 matching bases. Germline-derived CDR1 and CDR2 are SGHAT and FQNNGV. The length of the CDR3 is 13 residues. Trimming stripped 5 bases from V and 1 base from J, with 7 bases between. The CDR3 here is CASSREGTDTQYF. The CDR3 DNA is TGTGCCAGCAGCAGGGAGGGCACAGATACGCAGTATTTT.

This chain links TRBV10-3 with TRBJ1-1; D is uncertain. The germline V and J ends were trimmed by 10 bases and 6 bases, with 18 bases remaining between them. The germline V gene has CDR1 ENHRY and CDR2 SYGVKD. The CDR3 sequence is 13 residues long. In DNA form, the CDR3 reads TGTGCCAGCAGCTGGACTAGCGGCGCTGAAGCTTTCTTT. Its protein product is CASSWTSGAEAFF.

The rearrangement joins TRBV25-1 to TRBJ2-5, with 7 bases aligning to TRBD2. Germline CDR1 reads MGHDK; CDR2 reads SYGVNS. Trimming cost V 7 bases and J 3 bases; bases outside gene matches: 14. The CDR3 spans 16 residues. The CDR3 sequence is CASIGFHLAAKETQYF. For the CDR3, the DNA is TGTGCCAGCATTGGGTTTCATCTAGCGGCCAAAGAGACCCAGTACTTC.

In its sample, this clonotype was seen many times. The rearrangement links TRBV7-2 to TRBJ2-7; tentatively, D is TRBD2 (7 bases). Germline CDR1 and CDR2: SGHTA and FQGNSA. The CDR3 is made up of 14 amino acids. V was pared by 1 base and J by 5 bases, with 12 bases between. This CDR3 is CASSLGGGAHEQYF. The DNA of the CDR3 is TGTGCCAGCAGCTTAGGTGGGGGGGCCCACGAGCAGTACTTC.

The genes are TRBV29-1 and TRBJ1-1, with D possibly matching TRBD1 (6 bases). From germline, CDR1 is SQVTM and CDR2 ANQGSEA. This CDR3 is built from 12 residues. Trimming removed 5 bases from V and 4 bases from J, with 11 bases in between. The CDR3 nucleotides read TGCAGCGTTACAGGGAAGGGCACTGAAGCTTTCTTT. Amino acids: CSVTGKGTEAFF.

This clonotype was seen ten or more times. The chain employs TRBV10-3 and TRBJ2-7, with 12 bases aligning to TRBD1. Trimming removed 6 bases from V and 6 bases from J; junction bases left unmatched: 6. The CDR3 extends over 14 amino acids. The germline V gene has CDR1 ENHRY and CDR2 SYGVKD. CDR3 in DNA: TGTGCCATCAGGGGGACAGGGGGCATGTCCGAGCAGTACTTC. It translates to CAIRGTGGMSEQYF.

V usage is TRBV2 and J usage is TRBJ1-2; the D gene is possibly TRBD1 (6 bases). There are 16 residues in the CDR3. Germline CDR1 and CDR2: SNHLY and FYNNEI. The ends were cut back, 5 bases at V and 2 bases at J, with 18 bases in the middle. For the CDR3, the DNA is TGTGCCAGCAGTCCACAAACCATCGGACAGAACTATGGCTACACCTTC. Its protein is CASSPQTIGQNYGYTF. The variable domain in full, completed from reference TRBV2 and TRBJ1-2, reads EPEVTQTPSHQVTQMGQEVILRCVPISNHLYFYWYRQILGQKVEFLVSFYNNEISEKSEIFDDQFSVERPDGSNFTLKIRSTKLEDSAMYFCASSPQTIGQNYGYTFGSGTRLTVV.

The chain employs TRBV7-6 and TRBJ1-1; 7 bases line up with TRBD1. After removal of 4 bases from V and 1 base from J, the junction contained 9 bases not matched to a gene. This CDR3 has 16 amino acids. The germline CDR1 and CDR2 sequences are SGHVS and FNYEAQ. Here the CDR3 DNA reads TGTGCCAGCAGCTCCGGGGACAGCGAAAAGAACACTGAAGCTTTCTTT. Protein product: CASSSGDSEKNTEAFF. The full variable domain, completed using reference TRBV7-6 and TRBJ1-1, is GAGVSQSPRYKVTKRGQDVALRCDPISGHVSLYWYRQALGQGPEFLTYFNYEAQQDKSGLPNDRFSAERPEGSISTLTIQRTEQRDSAMYRCASSSGDSEKNTEAFFGQGTRLTVV.

This clonotype was detected only a few times. The chain is built from TRBV7-2 and TRBJ2-2; D not certain. This CDR3 has 15 amino acids. The germline V gene encodes CDR1 SGHTA and CDR2 FQGNSA. V lost 5 bases and J lost 6, with 16 bases in between. The CDR3 bases are TGTGCCAGCAGCCGCGGAGCAGGCCGGCCCGGGGAGCTGTTTTTT. Protein: CASSRGAGRPGELFF. Complete variable domain (other parts from reference TRBV7-2 and TRBJ2-2): GAGVSQSPSNKVTEKGKDVELRCDPISGHTALYWYRQSLGQGLEFLIYFQGNSAPDKSGLPSDRFSAERTGGSVSTLTIQRTQQEDSAVYLCASSRGAGRPGELFFGEGSRLTVL.

Concerning this clonotype: A junction end diverges from the germline sequence, so it may reflect a read error. This sequence joins TRBV20-1 and TRBJ2-7; 9 bases map to TRBD2. The CDR3 has 13 amino acids. Germline lookup yields CDR1 DFQATT and CDR2 SNEGSKA (reference sequence). CDR3 region: CSALAGGRYEQHF. CDR3 sequence (DNA): TGCAGTGCTCTGGCGGGGGGGCGGTACGAGCAGCACTTC.

This clonotype was observed many times. The chain combines TRBV7-2 with TRBJ1-4; D is uncertain. V was shortened by 2 bases and J by 7 bases, with 5 bases between the two germline ends. This CDR3 is 12 amino acids long. Per the germline V gene, CDR1 is SGHTA and CDR2 is FQGNSA. CDR3: CASSLRFEKLFF. In nucleotides, the CDR3 is TGTGCCAGCAGCTTACGTTTTGAAAAACTGTTTTTT.

The table lists this clonotype with a few counts. This chain links TRBV11-2 with TRBJ1-6; TRBD1 aligns across 7 bases. The V gene end was trimmed by 5 bases and the J gene end by 7 bases; junction bases not matched to a gene: 8. The germline V gene has CDR1 SGHAT and CDR2 FQNNGV. CDR3 length: 15 amino acids. The CDR3 DNA reads as TGTGCCAGCAGCACTGACAGGGTGAGAAATTCACCCCTCCACTTT. Residues: CASSTDRVRNSPLHF. The entire variable domain, with the rest obtained from reference TRBV11-2 and TRBJ1-6, is as follows: EAGVAQSPRYKIIEKRQSVAFWCNPISGHATLYWYQQILGQGPKLLIQFQNNGVVDDSQLPKDRFSAERLKGVDSTLKIQPAKLEDSAVYLCASSTDRVRNSPLHFGNGTRLTVT.

This clonotype was counted many times. This sequence joins TRBV7-9 and TRBJ1-2; no firm D call. The CDR3 extends over 16 amino acids. V lost 0 bases and J lost 0, with 11 bases in between. CDR1 SEHNR and CDR2 FQNEAQ come from the germline V gene (reference sequence). CDR3 DNA sequence: TGTGCCAGCAGCTTAGCGCCACGGGTAACTAACTATGGCTACACCTTC. This encodes CASSLAPRVTNYGYTF.

This clonotype was seen at least ten times. The CDR3, as DNA: TGTGCCAGCAGCCAAGACCCCGGGGCCAACGTCCTGACTTTC. Protein product: CASSQDPGANVLTF. The rearrangement joins TRBV4-2 to TRBJ2-6, with no clear D. V was cut by 0 bases and J by 4 bases, with 4 bases left in between. This CDR3 region has 14 residues. Germline CDR1 reads LGHNA; CDR2 reads YNFKEQ.

The sample holds one count of this clonotype. The gene calls are TRBV7-9 and TRBJ1-4, with D unclear. This CDR3 has 13 residues. Germline CDR1 is SEHNR and CDR2 is FQNEAQ (reference sequence). V was shortened by 6 bases and J by 5 bases, with 10 bases between the two germline ends. The CDR3 DNA sequence: TGTGCCAGCAGACCGGGCCGCAATGAAAAACTGTTTTTT. Amino acids: CASRPGRNEKLFF.

Many counts were recorded for this clonotype. The V and J genes are TRBV10-3 and TRBJ2-5; 10 nucleotides agree with TRBD2. Germline trimming cut 10 bases from V and 5 bases from J; bases unmatched to any gene: 7. The CDR3 runs to 13 residues. The germline V gene has CDR1 ENHRY and CDR2 SYGVKD. The CDR3 DNA follows: TGTGCCACCCTAGCGGGAGAGCAGGAGACCCAGTACTTC. Protein sequence: CATLAGEQETQYF.